This T cell receptor (beta chain) comes out of a study of spatial heterogeneity in lung cancer. Study background: Alpha-chain detections were consistently fewer than beta-chain detections among the sequences.

This clonotype has a count of ten or more. The antigen remains unidentified. Sample time point: sample taken at primary tumor resection. Material for sequencing was whole RNA from tumor, nontumor lung or frozen PBMC, left unsorted. The germline CDR1 and CDR2 sequences are MNHEY and SVGEGT. V was trimmed by 6 bases and J by 4 bases, leaving 25 bases between them. The CDR3 runs 19 residues. TCRdb recomputed calls from the 5' RACE reads with MiXCR, one row per CDR3 protein. Among 20,000 to 25,000 distinct CDR3 sequences listed, 6.4% were seen once. Overall study findings and caveats: Tumors with more nonsynonymous mutations had more expanded intratumoral alpha and beta TCRs.

Specimen: lung tumor tissue, collected at surgery. This clonotype was obtained from a male donor with early-stage non-small cell lung cancer. The chain uses TRBV6-2 or TRBV6-3 and TRBJ2-6; no firm D call. CDR3 sequence reads: CASSNTIQVRWKGANVLTF. CDR3 DNA sequence: TGTGCCAGCAGCAACACCATCCAGGTGCGCTGGAAAGGGGCCAACGTCCTGACTTTC.